The 6 T cell receptor beta chains below were found in one sample sequenced in a study of blood T cell repertoires in COVID-19. Profiled with immunoSEQ multiplex PCR; TCRdb holds only in-frame clones, not every one. The repertoire holds more than 45,000 clones, with roughly 88% as singletons. The sample comprised peripheral blood. The receptors originated from a man at least 80 years old with acute or convalescent COVID-19.

The chain joins TRBV10-1 to TRBJ2-3; 10 bases agree with TRBD2. Trimming cost V 6 bases and J 8 bases; bases outside gene matches: 8. CDR1 is WNHNN and CDR2 is SYGVQD in the germline V gene (reference sequence). The CDR3 is 14 residues long. This CDR3 is CASRPGTSAVTQYF. The CDR3, as DNA: TGCGCCAGCAGGCCCGGGACTAGCGCGGTTACGCAGTATTTT.

The chain couples TRBV6-2 or TRBV6-3 to TRBJ2-1, with TRBD1 identical over 12 bases. CDR1 is MNHEY and CDR2 is SVGEGT in the germline V gene. This CDR3 comprises 15 residues. V gave up 4 bases and J gave up 9 bases; unmatched junction bases: 7. The CDR3 region is CASSSRDRGRFEQFF. The CDR3 DNA follows: TGTGCCAGCAGTTCCCGGGACAGGGGGCGCTTTGAGCAGTTCTTC.

Concerning this clone: An end of the junction differs from the germline gene, which may be a read error. The chain employs TRBV19 and TRBJ2-7; D call uncertain. CDR3 size: 10 residues. Germline V CDR1 and CDR2: LNHDA, SQIVND (reference sequence). The CDR3 protein is CASSPQEKLF. The CDR3 DNA reads as TGTGCCAGTAGCCCCCAGGAAAAACTCTTC.

The gene calls are TRBV4-2 and TRBJ1-6; tentative D call: TRBD1 (6 bases). V was cut by 4 bases and J by 9 bases, with 19 bases left in between. The CDR3 is made up of 16 amino acids. Germline CDR1 and CDR2: LGHNA and YNFKEQ. The CDR3 is CASSLAVGGDPSPLHF. In DNA form, the CDR3 reads TGTGCCAGCAGCCTAGCCGTAGGGGGAGATCCTTCACCCCTCCACTTT.

V gene TRBV5-1 combines with J gene TRBJ2-7; 9 bases fit TRBD1. The CDR3 has 14 amino acids. The trim removed 4 bases at V and 5 bases at J, leaving 7 bases unmatched. The germline V gene has CDR1 SGHRS and CDR2 YFSETQ. The CDR3 protein is CASSVRTGAHEQYF. In DNA form, the CDR3 reads TGCGCCAGCAGCGTACGGACAGGGGCCCACGAGCAGTACTTC. The full variable domain, its missing parts supplied by reference TRBV5-1 and TRBJ2-7, is KAGVTQTPRYLIKTRGQQVTLSCSPISGHRSVSWYQQTPGQGLQFLFEYFSETQRNKGNFPGRFSGRQFSNSRSEMNVSTLELGDSALYLCASSVRTGAHEQYFGPGTRLTVT.

This clone came up a few times. The chain links TRBV7-9 to TRBJ2-1; D is undetermined. The CDR3 is 14 amino acids. V dropped 5 bases and J dropped 3 bases, with 11 bases sitting between them. Germline V gives CDR1 SEHNR, CDR2 FQNEAQ (reference sequence). For the CDR3, the DNA is TGTGCCAGCAGCCACATCGCAAGCTACAATGAGCAGTTCTTC. This sequence encodes CASSHIASYNEQFF.